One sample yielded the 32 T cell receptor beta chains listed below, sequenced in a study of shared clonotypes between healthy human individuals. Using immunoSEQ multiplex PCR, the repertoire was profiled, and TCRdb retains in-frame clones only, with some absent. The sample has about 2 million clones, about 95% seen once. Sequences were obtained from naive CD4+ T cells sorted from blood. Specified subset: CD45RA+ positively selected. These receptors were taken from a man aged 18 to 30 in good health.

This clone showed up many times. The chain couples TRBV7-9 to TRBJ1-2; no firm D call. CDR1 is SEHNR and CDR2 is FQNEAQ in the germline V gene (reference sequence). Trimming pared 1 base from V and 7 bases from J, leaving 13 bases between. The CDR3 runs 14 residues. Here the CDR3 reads CASSLGVTETGYTF. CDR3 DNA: TGTGCCAGCAGCTTAGGGGTCACCGAGACTGGCTACACCTTC. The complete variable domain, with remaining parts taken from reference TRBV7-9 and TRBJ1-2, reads DTGVSQNPRHKITKRGQNVTFRCDPISEHNRLYWYRQTLGQGPEFLTYFQNEAQLEKSRLLSDRFSAERPKGSFSTLEIQRTEQGDSAMYLCASSLGVTETGYTFGSGTRLTVV.

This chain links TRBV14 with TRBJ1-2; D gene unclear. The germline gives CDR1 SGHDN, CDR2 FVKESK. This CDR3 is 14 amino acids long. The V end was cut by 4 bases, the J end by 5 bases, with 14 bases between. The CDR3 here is CASSPQREGYGYTF. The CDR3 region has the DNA TGTGCCAGCAGCCCACAGAGGGAGGGTTATGGCTACACCTTC.

The CDR3, as DNA: TGTGCCAGTAGTCTGAGACAGGGGGGCTACGAGCAGTACTTC. The encoded protein is CASSLRQGGYEQYF. The chain carries TRBV19 and TRBJ2-7; 9 bases are shared with TRBD1. With V trimmed by 5 bases and J by 3 bases, 5 bases remained unmatched. The CDR3 is made up of 14 amino acids. Germline V gives CDR1 LNHDA, CDR2 SQIVND (reference sequence).

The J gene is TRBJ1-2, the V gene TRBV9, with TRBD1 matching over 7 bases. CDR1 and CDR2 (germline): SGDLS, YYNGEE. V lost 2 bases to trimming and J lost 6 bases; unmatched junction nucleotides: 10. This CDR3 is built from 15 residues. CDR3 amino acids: CASSVGTVPTHGYTF. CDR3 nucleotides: TGTGCCAGCAGCGTGGGGACAGTGCCTACCCATGGCTACACCTTC.

As DNA, the CDR3 is TGTGCCAGTAGTATGGGGACTAGCGGGAGCAATGAGCAGTTCTTC. Its translation: CASSMGTSGSNEQFF. The chain combines TRBV19 with TRBJ2-1, with 14 bases lining up with TRBD2. The germline CDR1 and CDR2 sequences are LNHDA and SQIVND (reference sequence). The V gene end was trimmed by 3 bases and the J gene end by 6 bases; junction bases not matched to a gene: 1. The CDR3 runs to 15 residues.

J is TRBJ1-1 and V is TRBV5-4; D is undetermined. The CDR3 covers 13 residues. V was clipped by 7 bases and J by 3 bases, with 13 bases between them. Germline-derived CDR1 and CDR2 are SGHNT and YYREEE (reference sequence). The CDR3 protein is CASGSNLDTEAFF. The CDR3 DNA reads TGTGCCAGCGGATCAAACCTTGACACTGAAGCTTTCTTT.

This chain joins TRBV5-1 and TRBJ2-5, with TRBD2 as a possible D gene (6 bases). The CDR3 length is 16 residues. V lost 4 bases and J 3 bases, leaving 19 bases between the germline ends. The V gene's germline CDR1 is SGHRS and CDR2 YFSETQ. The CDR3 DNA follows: TGCGCCAGCAGCCTATGGGCCGCGGGCGGGAAAGAGACCCAGTACTTC. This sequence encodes CASSLWAAGGKETQYF.

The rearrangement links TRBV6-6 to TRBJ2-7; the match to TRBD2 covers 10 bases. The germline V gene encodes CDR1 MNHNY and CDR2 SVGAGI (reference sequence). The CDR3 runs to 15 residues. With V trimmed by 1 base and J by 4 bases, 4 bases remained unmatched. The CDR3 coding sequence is TGTGCCAGCAGTTACTTCCTAGCGGGAGAATACGAGCAGTACTTC. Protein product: CASSYFLAGEYEQYF.

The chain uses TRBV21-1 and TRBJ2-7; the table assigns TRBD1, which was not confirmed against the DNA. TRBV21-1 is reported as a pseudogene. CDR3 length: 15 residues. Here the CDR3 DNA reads TGTGCCAGCAGCAATCGCAGGGGACAGGGATACGAGCAGTACTTC. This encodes CASSNRRGQGYEQYF.

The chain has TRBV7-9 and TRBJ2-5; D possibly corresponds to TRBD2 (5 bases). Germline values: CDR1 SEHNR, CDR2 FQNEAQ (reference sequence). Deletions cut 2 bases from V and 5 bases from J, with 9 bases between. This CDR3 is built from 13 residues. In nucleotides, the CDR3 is TGTGCCAGCAGCTTAAGAGAGGGCGAGACCCAGTACTTC. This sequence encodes CASSLREGETQYF.

This CDR3 is CAWSSRVEQYF. CDR3 in DNA: TGTGCCTGGAGTTCGAGGGTCGAGCAGTACTTC. The chain combines TRBV30 with TRBJ2-7; a possible D gene is TRBD2 (5 bases). The germline V gene has CDR1 GTSNPN and CDR2 SVGIG (reference sequence). V gave up 2 bases and J gave up 6 bases, with 8 bases separating them. The CDR3 sequence is 11 residues long.

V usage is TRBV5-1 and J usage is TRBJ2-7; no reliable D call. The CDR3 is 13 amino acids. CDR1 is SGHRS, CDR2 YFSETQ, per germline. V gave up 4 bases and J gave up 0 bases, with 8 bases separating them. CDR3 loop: CASSPASSYEQYF. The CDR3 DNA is TGCGCCAGCAGCCCGGCCAGCTCCTACGAGCAGTACTTC. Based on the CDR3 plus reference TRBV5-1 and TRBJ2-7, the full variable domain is KAGVTQTPRYLIKTRGQQVTLSCSPISGHRSVSWYQQTPGQGLQFLFEYFSETQRNKGNFPGRFSGRQFSNSRSEMNVSTLELGDSALYLCASSPASSYEQYFGPGTRLTVT.

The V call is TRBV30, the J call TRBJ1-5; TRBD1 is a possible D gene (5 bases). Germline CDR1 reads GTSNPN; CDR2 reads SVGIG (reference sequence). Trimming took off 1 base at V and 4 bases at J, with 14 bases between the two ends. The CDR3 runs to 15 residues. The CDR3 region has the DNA TGTGCCTGGAGTGGCGGCGGGGCGCCGAATCAGCCCCAGCATTTT. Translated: CAWSGGGAPNQPQHF.

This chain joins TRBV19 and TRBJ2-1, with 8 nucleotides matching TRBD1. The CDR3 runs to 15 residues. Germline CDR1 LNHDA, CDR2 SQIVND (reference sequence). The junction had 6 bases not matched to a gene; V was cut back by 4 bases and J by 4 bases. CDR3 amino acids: CASSTETGAYNEQFF. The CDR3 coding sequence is TGTGCCAGTAGTACCGAGACAGGGGCTTACAATGAGCAGTTCTTC.

CDR3 in DNA: TGCGCCAGCAGCTTGGCCAGCGCCAGGACGAACACTGAAGCTTTCTTT. Translating gives CASSLASARTNTEAFF. The chain uses TRBV5-1 and TRBJ1-1; the D is unclear. Deletions cut 0 bases from V and 1 base from J, with 13 bases between. CDR3 length: 16 amino acids. Germline V gene data show CDR1 as SGHRS and CDR2 as YFSETQ.

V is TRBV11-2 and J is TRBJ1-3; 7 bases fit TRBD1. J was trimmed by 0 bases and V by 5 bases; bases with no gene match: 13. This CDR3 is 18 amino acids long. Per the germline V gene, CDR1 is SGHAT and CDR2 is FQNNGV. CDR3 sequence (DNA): TGTGCCAGCAGCCGTAGACAGGGAGCCCCGGGCTCTGGAAACACCATATATTTT. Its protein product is CASSRRQGAPGSGNTIYF.

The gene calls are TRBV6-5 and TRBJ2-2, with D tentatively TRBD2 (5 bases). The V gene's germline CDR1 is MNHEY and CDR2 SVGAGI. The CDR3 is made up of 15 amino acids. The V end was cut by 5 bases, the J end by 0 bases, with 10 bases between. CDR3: CASSPALANTGELFF. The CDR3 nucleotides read TGTGCCAGCAGTCCCGCACTAGCGAACACCGGGGAGCTGTTTTTT.

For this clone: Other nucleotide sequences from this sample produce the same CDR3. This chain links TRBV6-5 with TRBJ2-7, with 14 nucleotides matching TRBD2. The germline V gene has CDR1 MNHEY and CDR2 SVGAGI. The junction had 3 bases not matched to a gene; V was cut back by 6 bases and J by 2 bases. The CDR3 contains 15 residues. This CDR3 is CASRPTSGRAYEQYF. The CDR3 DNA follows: TGTGCCAGCAGACCGACTAGCGGGAGGGCCTACGAGCAGTACTTC.

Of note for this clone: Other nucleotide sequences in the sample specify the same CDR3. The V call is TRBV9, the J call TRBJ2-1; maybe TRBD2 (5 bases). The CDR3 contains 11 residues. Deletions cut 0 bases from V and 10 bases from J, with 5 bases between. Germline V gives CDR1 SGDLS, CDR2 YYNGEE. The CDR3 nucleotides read TGTGCCAGCAGCGTAGGAGGGGAGCAGTTCTTC. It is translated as CASSVGGEQFF.

In DNA, the CDR3 is TGCGCCAGCAGAAAGGAAGACAGGACGGGCACAGATACGCAGTATTTT. It yields the protein CASRKEDRTGTDTQYF. The V call is TRBV5-1, the J call TRBJ2-3, with a tentative D call TRBD1 (6 bases). V lost 5 bases and J 1 base, leaving 17 bases between the germline ends. CDR1 is SGHRS, CDR2 YFSETQ, per germline. The CDR3 totals 16 residues.

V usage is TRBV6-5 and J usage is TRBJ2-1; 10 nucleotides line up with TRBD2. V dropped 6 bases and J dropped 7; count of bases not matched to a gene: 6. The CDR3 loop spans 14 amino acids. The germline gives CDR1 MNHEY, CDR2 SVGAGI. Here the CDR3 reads CASRSSGSRNEQFF. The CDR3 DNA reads TGTGCCAGCAGGTCTAGCGGGAGTAGGAATGAGCAGTTCTTC.

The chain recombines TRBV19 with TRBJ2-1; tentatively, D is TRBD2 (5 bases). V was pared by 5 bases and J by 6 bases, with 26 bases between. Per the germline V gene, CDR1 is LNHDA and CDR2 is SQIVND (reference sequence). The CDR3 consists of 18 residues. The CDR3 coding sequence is TGTGCCAGTAGTCCGGAGCGGTTACCTCTCACGGGCGGCAATGAGCAGTTCTTC. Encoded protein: CASSPERLPLTGGNEQFF.

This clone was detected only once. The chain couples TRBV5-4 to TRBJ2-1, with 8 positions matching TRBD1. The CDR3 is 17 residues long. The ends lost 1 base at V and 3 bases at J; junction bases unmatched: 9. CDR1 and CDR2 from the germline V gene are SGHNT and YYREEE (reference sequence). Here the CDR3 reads CASSLTVTTGGYNEQFF. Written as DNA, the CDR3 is TGTGCCAGCAGCTTGACTGTGACTACAGGGGGCTACAATGAGCAGTTCTTC.

In DNA, the CDR3 is TGTGCCAGCAGTCCCATTACGGGACAAAAGGGCGAGCAGTACTTC. This gives the protein CASSPITGQKGEQYF. The chain carries TRBV2 and TRBJ2-7; weak D call: TRBD1 (6 bases). Per the germline V gene, CDR1 is SNHLY and CDR2 is FYNNEI. Trimming stripped 5 bases from V and 6 bases from J, with 20 bases between. The CDR3 contains 15 residues.

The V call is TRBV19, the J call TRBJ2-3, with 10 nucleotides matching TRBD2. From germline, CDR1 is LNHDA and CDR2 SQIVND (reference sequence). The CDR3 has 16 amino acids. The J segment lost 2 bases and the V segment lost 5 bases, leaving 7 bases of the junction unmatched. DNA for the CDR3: TGTGCCAGTAGTGCCCGGACTAGCGGCTACACAGATACGCAGTATTTT. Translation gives CASSARTSGYTDTQYF.

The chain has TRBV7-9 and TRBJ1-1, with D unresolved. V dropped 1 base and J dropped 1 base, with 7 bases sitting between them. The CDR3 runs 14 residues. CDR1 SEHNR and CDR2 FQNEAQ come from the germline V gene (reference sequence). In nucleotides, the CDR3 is TGTGCCAGCAGCTTAGAGACTTCGAACACTGAAGCTTTCTTT. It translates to CASSLETSNTEAFF.

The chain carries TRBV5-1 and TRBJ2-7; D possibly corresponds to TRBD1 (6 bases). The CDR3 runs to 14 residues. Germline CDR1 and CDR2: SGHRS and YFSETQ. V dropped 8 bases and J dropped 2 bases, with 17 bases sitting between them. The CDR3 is CASKLDSATYEQYF. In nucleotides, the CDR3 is TGCGCCAGTAAGTTGGACAGTGCGACCTACGAGCAGTACTTC.

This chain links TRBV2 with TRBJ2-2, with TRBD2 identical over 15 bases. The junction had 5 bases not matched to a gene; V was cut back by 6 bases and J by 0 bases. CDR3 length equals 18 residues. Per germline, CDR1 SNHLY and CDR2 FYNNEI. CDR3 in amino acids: CASRTGLAGGPNTGELFF. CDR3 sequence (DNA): TGTGCCAGCAGAACGGGACTAGCGGGAGGACCGAACACCGGGGAGCTGTTTTTT.

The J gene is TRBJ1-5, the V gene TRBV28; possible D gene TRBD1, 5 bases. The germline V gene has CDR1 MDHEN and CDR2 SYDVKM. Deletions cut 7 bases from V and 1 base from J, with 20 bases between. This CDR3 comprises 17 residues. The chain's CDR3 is CASKIRGFSQSNQPQHF. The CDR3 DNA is TGTGCCAGCAAGATAAGGGGCTTTAGCCAAAGCAATCAGCCCCAGCATTTT. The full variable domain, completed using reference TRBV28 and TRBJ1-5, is DVKVTQSSRYLVKRTGEKVFLECVQDMDHENMFWYRQDPGLGLRLIYFSYDVKMKEKGDIPEGYSVSREKKERFSLILESASTNQTSMYLCASKIRGFSQSNQPQHFGDGTRLSIL.

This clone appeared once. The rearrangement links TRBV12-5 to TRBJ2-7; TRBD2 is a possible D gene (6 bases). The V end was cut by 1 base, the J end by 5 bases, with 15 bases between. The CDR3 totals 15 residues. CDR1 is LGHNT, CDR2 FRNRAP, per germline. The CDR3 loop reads CASGLGLTSGDEQYF. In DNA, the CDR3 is TGTGCTAGTGGTTTGGGTCTTACCTCGGGGGACGAGCAGTACTTC.

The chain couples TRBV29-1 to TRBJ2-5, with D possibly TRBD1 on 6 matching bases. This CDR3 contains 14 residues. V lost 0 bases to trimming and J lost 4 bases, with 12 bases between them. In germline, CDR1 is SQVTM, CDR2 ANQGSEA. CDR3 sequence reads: CSVEEGAVRETQYF. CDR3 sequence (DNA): TGCAGCGTTGAAGAGGGGGCAGTACGAGAGACCCAGTACTTC.

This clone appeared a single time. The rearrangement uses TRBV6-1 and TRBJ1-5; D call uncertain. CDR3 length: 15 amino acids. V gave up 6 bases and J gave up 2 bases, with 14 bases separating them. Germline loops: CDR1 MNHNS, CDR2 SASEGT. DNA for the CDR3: TGTGCCAGCAGCGAGCAAACGGACGGCAATCAGCCCCAGCATTTT. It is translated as CASSEQTDGNQPQHF.